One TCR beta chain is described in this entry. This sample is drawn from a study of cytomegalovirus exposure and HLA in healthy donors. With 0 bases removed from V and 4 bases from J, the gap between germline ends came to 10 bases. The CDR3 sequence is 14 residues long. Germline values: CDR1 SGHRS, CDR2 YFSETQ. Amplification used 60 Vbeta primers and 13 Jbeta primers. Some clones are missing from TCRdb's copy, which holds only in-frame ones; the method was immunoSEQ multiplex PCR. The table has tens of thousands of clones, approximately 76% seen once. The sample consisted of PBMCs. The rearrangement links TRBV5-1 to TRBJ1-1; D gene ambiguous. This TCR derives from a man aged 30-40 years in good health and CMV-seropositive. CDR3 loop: CASSLAKRGTEAFF. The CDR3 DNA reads TGCGCCAGCAGCTTGGCAAAACGGGGCACTGAAGCTTTCTTT.